These 4 T cell receptor beta chains were all obtained from the same sample, sequenced in a study of blood T cell repertoires in COVID-19. The assay was immunoSEQ multiplex PCR, and TCRdb's table has in-frame clones only and misses some. The sample yields 99,000 or so clones, roughly 79% seen once. Material for sequencing was peripheral blood. The receptor set was obtained from a man older than 75 with acute or convalescent COVID-19.

This sequence joins TRBV18 and TRBJ2-5, with D tentatively TRBD1 (6 bases). This CDR3 is built from 14 residues. Germline V gene sequence: CDR1 KGHSH, CDR2 LQKENI. Trimming stripped 5 bases from V and 5 bases from J, with 15 bases between. The chain's CDR3 is CASSRKGVGETQYF. CDR3 coding DNA: TGTGCCAGCTCAAGGAAGGGGGTCGGGGAGACCCAGTACTTC.

V and J are TRBV28 and TRBJ2-5, with D tentatively TRBD1 (6 bases). The CDR3 is 13 amino acids. Germline CDR1 and CDR2: MDHEN and SYDVKM. Trimming left V 6 bases short and J 4 bases short, with 12 bases between. In DNA form, the CDR3 reads TGTGCCAGCAGCCCCACAGGGATAGAGACCCAGTACTTC. Encoded protein: CASSPTGIETQYF.

CDR3 sequence: CASSPRTGGPTNEKLFF. CDR3 DNA sequence: TGTGCCAGCAGTCCTCGGACAGGGGGCCCAACTAATGAAAAACTGTTTTTT. The chain combines TRBV28 with TRBJ1-4; 11 nucleotides match TRBD1. CDR1 is MDHEN, CDR2 SYDVKM, per germline. The CDR3 runs 17 residues. J lost 0 bases, V lost 5 bases, and 5 bases had no gene match.

The rearrangement links TRBV6-6 to TRBJ1-1; 9 positions agree with TRBD1. The germline CDR1 and CDR2 sequences are MNHNY and SVGAGI (reference sequence). With 0 bases clipped from V and 11 bases from J, the junction kept 4 bases outside the gene matches. This CDR3 is built from 13 residues. CDR3: CASSYSQGAMAFF. The CDR3 nucleotides are TGTGCCAGCAGTTACTCACAGGGGGCAATGGCTTTCTTT.